Below, one TCR beta chain is given with its context. This sample is part of a study of shared clonotypes between healthy human individuals. Background on the study: Two women and a few men aged 18 to 49 served as donors. CD4 naive and memory got three plates each, CD8 naive two, CD8 memory one.

Libraries were prepared by immunoSEQ multiplex PCR; TCRdb keeps only in-frame clonotypes and omits some of them. The table includes about 2.4 million clones, approximately 93% detected once. V trimming: 0 bases; J trimming: 4 bases; junction bases outside the gene matches: 5. Germline loops: CDR1 SGHNT, CDR2 YYREEE (reference sequence). The CDR3 is 15 amino acids. Source material: naive CD4+ T cells from PBMCs. This sample's subset: CD45RA+ positively selected. The TCR sequence derives from a man aged 18 to 35 in good health. Some clones in this sample may be carry-over from other donors' samples. The gene calls are TRBV5-4 and TRBJ1-2; 8 bases are shared with TRBD1. The CDR3: CASSLETGVGYGYTF. The DNA for the CDR3 is TGTGCCAGCAGCTTGGAGACAGGGGTAGGCTATGGCTACACCTTC.